The next 17 T cell receptor beta chains were all read from a single sample in a study of cytomegalovirus exposure and HLA in healthy donors. PCR employed 60 Vbeta and 13 Jbeta primers. The protocol was immunoSEQ multiplex PCR, while the TCRdb copy is restricted to in-frame clones and leaves out a portion. The data contain a few hundred thousand clones, approximately 80% of them singletons. The specimen sequenced was PBMCs. These receptors all stem from a woman in her 30s in good health and CMV-seronegative.

The genes are TRBV6-5 and TRBJ1-2; TRBD1 matches 9 bases. J gave up 7 bases and V 6 bases, and 6 bases lay outside the gene matches. CDR3 length equals 13 residues. CDR1 MNHEY and CDR2 SVGAGI come from the germline V gene. In nucleotides, the CDR3 is TGTGCCAGCAGCTCCACAGGGGGCCGTGGCTACACCTTC. Translated: CASSSTGGRGYTF.

The chain employs TRBV20-1 and TRBJ2-2, with D possibly TRBD1 on 6 matching bases. Per germline, CDR1 DFQATT and CDR2 SNEGSKA (reference sequence). Trimming pared 3 bases from V and 15 bases from J, leaving 14 bases between. The CDR3 covers 11 residues. Written as DNA, the CDR3 is TGCAGTGCTAGGAGGCAGGGGAAATTGTTTTTT. Translating gives CSARRQGKLFF.

The J gene is TRBJ2-5, the V gene TRBV2; 10 bases line up with TRBD2. Germline CDR1 is SNHLY and CDR2 is FYNNEI. V was clipped by 6 bases and J by 5 bases; unmatched bases: 3. The CDR3 sequence is 13 residues long. The CDR3 DNA follows: TGTGCCAGCAGGAAGACTAGCGGGGAGACCCAGTACTTC. Its protein product is CASRKTSGETQYF.

This clone showed up just once. V is TRBV2 and J is TRBJ2-7, with 10 bases fitting TRBD2. Per the germline V gene, CDR1 is SNHLY and CDR2 is FYNNEI. With 6 bases clipped from V and 0 bases from J, the junction kept 5 bases outside the gene matches. CDR3 length: 15 amino acids. The CDR3 nucleotides are TGTGCCAGCAGGAAAGCGGGAGGGCTCTCCTACGAGCAGTACTTC. Translated: CASRKAGGLSYEQYF.

The DNA of the CDR3 is TGTGCCAGCAGTGGTGAAGGGGACAATCAGCCCCAGCATTTT. Protein sequence: CASSGEGDNQPQHF. The chain employs TRBV2 and TRBJ1-5; D is possibly TRBD1 (5 bases). Deletions cut 4 bases from V and 3 bases from J, with 10 bases between. Germline-derived CDR1 and CDR2 are SNHLY and FYNNEI. This CDR3 is 14 amino acids long. The whole variable domain, remainder taken from reference TRBV2 and TRBJ1-5, is EPEVTQTPSHQVTQMGQEVILRCVPISNHLYFYWYRQILGQKVEFLVSFYNNEISEKSEIFDDQFSVERPDGSNFTLKIRSTKLEDSAMYFCASSGEGDNQPQHFGDGTRLSIL.

The genes are TRBV5-6 and TRBJ2-4, with D maybe TRBD1 (6 bases). The V gene's germline CDR1 is SGHDT and CDR2 YYEEEE. The CDR3 is made up of 15 amino acids. V lost 5 bases and J 2 bases, leaving 14 bases between the germline ends. The CDR3 region has the DNA TGTGCCAGCAGTTTCCTCACAGGGTCCAAAAACATTCAGTACTTC. This gives the protein CASSFLTGSKNIQYF.

This clone was seen only once. The V call is TRBV5-1, the J call TRBJ1-2; 9 nucleotides match TRBD1. The V segment lost 4 bases and the J segment 7 bases; nucleotides outside the gene matches: 5. Germline assignment: CDR1 SGHRS and CDR2 YFSETQ. The CDR3 spans 13 residues. The CDR3 region has the DNA TGCGCCAGCAGCCAAGGGACAGGGCCTGGCTACACCTTC. It codes for CASSQGTGPGYTF.

CDR3 loop: CASSSEGGGLNEKLFF. The DNA for the CDR3 is TGTGCCAGCAGCTCCGAAGGGGGAGGGCTTAATGAAAAACTGTTTTTT. The gene calls are TRBV9 and TRBJ1-4; a possible D gene is TRBD1 (6 bases). The V end was cut by 4 bases, the J end by 4 bases, with 17 bases between. CDR1 SGDLS and CDR2 YYNGEE come from the germline V gene. The CDR3 covers 16 residues.

This chain uses TRBV29-1 with TRBJ2-5, with D possibly matching TRBD2 (6 bases). Germline CDR1 and CDR2: SQVTM and ANQGSEA. V was shortened by 6 bases and J by 11 bases, with 13 bases between the two germline ends. The CDR3 has 10 amino acids. The CDR3, as DNA: TGCAGCGTGAGACATGGAGGGCAGTACTTC. Translation: CSVRHGGQYF.

V usage is TRBV19 and J usage is TRBJ1-4; tentative D call: TRBD1 (6 bases). Germline CDR1 LNHDA, CDR2 SQIVND (reference sequence). The CDR3 sequence is 15 residues long. The ends were cut back, 6 bases at V and 8 bases at J, with 19 bases in the middle. The CDR3 nucleotides read TGTGCCAGTAGCGTACGAGGGGGTTGGGAAGAAAAACTGTTTTTT. Protein sequence: CASSVRGGWEEKLFF.

The chain joins TRBV29-1 to TRBJ2-1; 7 nucleotides agree with TRBD1. This CDR3 has 12 residues. V lost 7 bases, J lost 5 bases, and 5 bases stayed unmatched. CDR1 is SQVTM and CDR2 is ANQGSEA in the germline V gene. CDR3: CSASTGDNEQFF. Written as DNA, the CDR3 is TGCAGCGCTTCTACAGGGGACAATGAGCAGTTCTTC.

The chain couples TRBV6-5 to TRBJ1-5; D is unresolved. The germline V gene has CDR1 MNHEY and CDR2 SVGAGI. CDR3 length equals 13 residues. V dropped 2 bases and J dropped 7 bases, with 9 bases sitting between them. The DNA for the CDR3 is TGTGCCAGCAGTTACGGGAGTAGGCAGCCCCAGCATTTT. Its translation: CASSYGSRQPQHF.

The rearrangement uses TRBV2 and TRBJ2-7; 10 nucleotides agree with TRBD2. CDR1 is SNHLY, CDR2 FYNNEI, per germline. CDR3 size: 14 residues. The V segment lost 8 bases and the J segment 3 bases; nucleotides outside the gene matches: 7. CDR3 sequence (DNA): TGTGCCAGCTCAGATAGCGGGGGGAGCTACGAGCAGTACTTC. It specifies CASSDSGGSYEQYF.

The J gene is TRBJ2-7, the V gene TRBV29-1; tentative D call: TRBD1 (6 bases). The CDR3 is made up of 13 amino acids. In germline, CDR1 is SQVTM, CDR2 ANQGSEA. V lost 2 bases and J lost 9, with 17 bases in between. This chain's CDR3 is CSVEPSWGRGQYF. Here the CDR3 DNA reads TGCAGCGTTGAACCAAGTTGGGGGCGTGGGCAGTACTTC.

The genes are TRBV10-3 and TRBJ2-3, with no clear D. Germline V CDR1 and CDR2: ENHRY, SYGVKD. Trimming stripped 0 bases from V and 2 bases from J, with 9 bases between. This CDR3 is built from 15 residues. In DNA form, the CDR3 reads TGTGCCATCAGTGAGTCACGGGTGTCCACAGATACGCAGTATTTT. This translates into CAISESRVSTDTQYF.

CDR3 DNA sequence: TGCAGCGTTTCGGGCAGGGTGGCCAAAAACATTCAGTACTTC. Amino acid sequence: CSVSGRVAKNIQYF. This rearrangement joins TRBV29-1 to TRBJ2-4, with D maybe TRBD1 (5 bases). Per the germline V gene, CDR1 is SQVTM and CDR2 is ANQGSEA. The CDR3 covers 14 residues. The germline V and J ends were trimmed by 5 bases and 1 base, with 12 bases remaining between them.

The chain has TRBV19 and TRBJ2-5; the match to TRBD2 covers 12 bases. This CDR3 is built from 18 residues. V lost 2 bases, J lost 0 bases, and 7 bases stayed unmatched. Germline V gene lookup returns CDR1 LNHDA and CDR2 SQIVND (reference sequence). CDR3 nucleotide sequence: TGTGCCAGTAGTATAAAGACTAGCGGGGGACCGTACCAAGAGACCCAGTACTTC. It translates to CASSIKTSGGPYQETQYF. Filled out from reference TRBV19 and TRBJ2-5, the complete variable domain reads DGGITQSPKYLFRKEGQNVTLSCEQNLNHDAMYWYRQDPGQGLRLIYYSQIVNDFQKGDIAEGYSVSREKKESFPLTVTSAQKNPTAFYLCASSIKTSGGPYQETQYFGPGTRLLVL.